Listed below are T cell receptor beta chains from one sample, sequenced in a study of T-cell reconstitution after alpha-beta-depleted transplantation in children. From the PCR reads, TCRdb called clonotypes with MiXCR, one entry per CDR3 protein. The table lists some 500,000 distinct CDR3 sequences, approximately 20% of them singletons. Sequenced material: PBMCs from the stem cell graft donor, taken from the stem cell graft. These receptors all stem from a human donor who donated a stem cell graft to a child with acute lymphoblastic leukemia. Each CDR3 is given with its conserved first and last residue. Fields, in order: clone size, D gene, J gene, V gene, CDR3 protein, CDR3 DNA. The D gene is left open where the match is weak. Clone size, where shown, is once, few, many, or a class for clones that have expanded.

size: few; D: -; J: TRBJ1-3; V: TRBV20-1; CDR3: CSARGQGGPGNTIYF; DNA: TGCAGTGCTAGAGGGCAGGGAGGGCCCGGAAACACCATATATTTT
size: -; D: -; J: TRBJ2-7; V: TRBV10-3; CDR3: CAISEYGVSYEQYF; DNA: TGTGCCATCAGTGAGTACGGGGTATCCTACGAGCAGTACTTC
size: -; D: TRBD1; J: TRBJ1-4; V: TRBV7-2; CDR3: CASSFDRGFEKLFF; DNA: TGTGCCAGCAGCTTTGACAGGGGATTCGAAAAACTGTTTTTT
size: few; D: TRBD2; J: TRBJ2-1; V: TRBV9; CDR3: CASSDPYHLAGGDNEQFF; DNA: TGTGCCAGCAGCGACCCTTACCACTTAGCGGGAGGGGACAATGAGCAGTTCTTC
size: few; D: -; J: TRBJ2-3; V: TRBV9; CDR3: CASSVGGEPDTQYF; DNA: TGTGCCAGCAGCGTAGGTGGGGAACCAGATACGCAGTATTTT
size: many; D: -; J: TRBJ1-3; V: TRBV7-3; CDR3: CASSPPGAGNTIYF; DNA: TGTGCCAGCAGCCCCCCAGGGGCCGGAAACACCATATATTTT
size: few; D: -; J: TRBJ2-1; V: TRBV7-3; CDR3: CASSLTGIRDAKDEQFF; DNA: TGTGCCAGCAGCTTAACTGGTATCCGGGACGCAAAAGATGAGCAGTTCTTC
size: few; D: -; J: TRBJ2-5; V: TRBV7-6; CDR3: CASSLIRTDQETQYF; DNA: TGTGCCAGCAGCTTGATCAGGACGGATCAAGAGACCCAGTACTTC
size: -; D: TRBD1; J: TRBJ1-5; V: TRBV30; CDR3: CAWSRQGDQPQHF; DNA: TGTGCCTGGAGTCGACAGGGGGATCAGCCCCAGCATTTT
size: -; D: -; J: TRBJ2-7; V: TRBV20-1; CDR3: CSARDFSSVDSYEQYF; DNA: TGCAGTGCTAGAGATTTCTCGAGCGTGGACTCCTACGAGCAGTACTTC
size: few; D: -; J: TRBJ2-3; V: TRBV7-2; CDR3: CASSLWTGPDTQYF; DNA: TGTGCCAGCAGCTTATGGACGGGACCAGATACGCAGTATTTT
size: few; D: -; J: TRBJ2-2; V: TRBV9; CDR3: CASSVAPGRELFF; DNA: TGTGCCAGCAGCGTAGCCCCCGGGCGGGAGCTGTTTTTT
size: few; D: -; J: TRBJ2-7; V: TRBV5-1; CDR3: CASSVTSFSYEQYF; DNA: TGCGCCAGCAGCGTTACGTCCTTCTCCTACGAGCAGTACTTC
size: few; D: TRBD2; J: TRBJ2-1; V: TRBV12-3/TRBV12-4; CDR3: CASGASGPLGNEQFF; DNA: TGTGCCAGCGGTGCTAGCGGACCGTTAGGCAATGAGCAGTTCTTC
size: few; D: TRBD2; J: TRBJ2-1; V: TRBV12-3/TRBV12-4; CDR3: CASTSGGLHNEQFF; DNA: TGTGCCAGCACCTCGGGAGGCCTACACAATGAGCAGTTCTTC
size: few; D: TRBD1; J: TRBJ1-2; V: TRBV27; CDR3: CASSLAKGARYGYTF; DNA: TGTGCCAGCAGTTTGGCTAAGGGGGCTAGATATGGCTACACCTTC
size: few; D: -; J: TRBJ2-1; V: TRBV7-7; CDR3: CASSLGVAGEQFF; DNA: TGTGCCAGCAGCTTAGGAGTGGCCGGGGAGCAGTTCTTC
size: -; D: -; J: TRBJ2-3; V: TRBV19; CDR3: CASSKEAGWGTDTQYF; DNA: TGTGCCAGTAGTAAGGAGGCAGGGTGGGGCACAGATACGCAGTATTTT
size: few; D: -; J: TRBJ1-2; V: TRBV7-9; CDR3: CASSLVGRTTTNYGYTF; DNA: TGTGCCAGCAGCTTAGTGGGACGGACAACCACTAACTATGGCTACACCTTC
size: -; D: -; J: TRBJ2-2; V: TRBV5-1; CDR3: CASALPSNTGELFF; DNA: TGCGCCAGCGCCCTACCGAGTAACACCGGGGAGCTGTTTTTT
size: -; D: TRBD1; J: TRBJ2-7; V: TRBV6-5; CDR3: CASSYRDSSAYEQYF; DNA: TGTGCCAGCAGTTACCGGGACAGCTCGGCCTACGAGCAGTACTTC
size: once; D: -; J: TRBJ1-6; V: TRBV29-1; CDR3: CSVQDRLEGPLHF; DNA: TGCAGCGTGCAGGACCGACTAGAGGGTCCCCTCCACTTT
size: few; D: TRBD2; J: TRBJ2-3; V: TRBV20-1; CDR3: CSARDSSGRAPVVAQYF; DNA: TGCAGTGCTAGAGATTCTAGCGGGAGGGCGCCGGTGGTGGCGCAGTATTTT
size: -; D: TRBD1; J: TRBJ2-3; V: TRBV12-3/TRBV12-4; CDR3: CASSLARDRGRDTQYF; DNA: TGTGCCAGCAGTTTAGCGCGAGACAGGGGGCGGGATACGCAGTATTTT
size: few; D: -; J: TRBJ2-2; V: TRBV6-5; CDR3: CASSYSGGLLVGELFF; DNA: TGTGCCAGCAGTTACTCTGGGGGGTTGCTGGTCGGGGAGCTGTTTTTT
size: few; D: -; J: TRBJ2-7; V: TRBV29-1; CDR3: CSVDTSYEQYF; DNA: TGCAGCGTGGATACTAGCTACGAGCAGTACTTC
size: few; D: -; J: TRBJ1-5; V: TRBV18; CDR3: CASSPGLGGNQPQHF; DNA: TGTGCCAGCTCACCAGGGCTGGGCGGGAATCAGCCCCAGCATTTT
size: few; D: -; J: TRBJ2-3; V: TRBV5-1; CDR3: CASSFSEDTQYF; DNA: TGCGCCAGCAGTTTTTCCGAGGATACGCAGTATTTT
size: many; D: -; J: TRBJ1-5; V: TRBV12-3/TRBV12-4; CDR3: CASSSQNQPQHF; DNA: TGTGCCAGCAGTTCACAAAATCAGCCCCAGCATTTT
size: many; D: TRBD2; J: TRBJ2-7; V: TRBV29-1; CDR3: CSVPGLAGDYEQYF; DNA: TGCAGCGTCCCCGGACTAGCGGGAGACTACGAGCAGTACTTC
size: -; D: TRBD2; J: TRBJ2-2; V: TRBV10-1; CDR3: CASSVGTSRTGELFF; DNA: TGCGCCAGCAGTGTCGGGACTAGCCGGACCGGGGAGCTGTTTTTT
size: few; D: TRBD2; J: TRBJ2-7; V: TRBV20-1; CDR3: CSASASGGQTISYEQYF; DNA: TGCAGTGCTAGCGCTAGCGGGGGGCAAACCATCTCCTACGAGCAGTACTTC
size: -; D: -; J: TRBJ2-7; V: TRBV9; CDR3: CASSVVEGTEQYF; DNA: TGTGCCAGCAGCGTAGTGGAGGGGACCGAGCAGTACTTC
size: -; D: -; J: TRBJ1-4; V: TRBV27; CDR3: CASSESDDNEKLFF; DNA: TGTGCCAGCAGTGAGTCAGACGACAATGAAAAACTGTTTTTT
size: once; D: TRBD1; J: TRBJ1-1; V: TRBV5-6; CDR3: CASTPTGTTEAFF; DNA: TGTGCCAGCACACCGACAGGGACCACTGAAGCTTTCTTT
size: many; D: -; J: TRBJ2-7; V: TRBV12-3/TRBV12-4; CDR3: CASSALPRYEQYF; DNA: TGTGCCAGCAGCGCCCTTCCTCGCTACGAGCAGTACTTC
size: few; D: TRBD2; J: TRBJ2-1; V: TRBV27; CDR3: CASTTPGTSDNEQFF; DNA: TGTGCCAGCACCACACCCGGGACTAGTGATAATGAGCAGTTCTTC
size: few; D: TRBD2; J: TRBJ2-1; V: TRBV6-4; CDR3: CASSPGLASGNEQFF; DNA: TGTGCCAGCAGTCCCGGACTAGCGAGTGGCAATGAGCAGTTCTTC
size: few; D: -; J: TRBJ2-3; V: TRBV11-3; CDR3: CASSPYSTASTDTQYF; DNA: TGTGCCAGCAGCCCGTACAGCACCGCTAGCACAGATACGCAGTATTTT
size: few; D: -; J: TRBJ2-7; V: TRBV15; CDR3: CATSRVVDSSYEQYF; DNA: TGTGCCACCAGCAGAGTAGTGGACAGCTCCTACGAGCAGTACTTC